This T cell receptor (beta chain) emerged from a study of T cell changes during pregnancy in multiple sclerosis. Profiling relied on immunoSEQ multiplex PCR, and the TCRdb table lists in-frame clones only, not all of them. The data hold nearly 45,000 clones, with roughly 96% observed a single time. The CDR3 totals 13 residues. Germline-derived CDR1 and CDR2 are SGHRS and YFSETQ. V lost 2 bases to trimming and J lost 7 bases, with 12 bases between them. The genes are TRBV5-1 and TRBJ1-1; D perhaps matches TRBD1 (5 bases). The TCR was taken from a female donor with multiple sclerosis, enrolled in a pregnancy study. The input for sequencing was peripheral blood, taken in the second trimester of pregnancy. This CDR3 reads CASSFGGGLEAFF. DNA for the CDR3: TGCGCCAGCAGCTTTGGTGGGGGACTTGAAGCTTTCTTT.